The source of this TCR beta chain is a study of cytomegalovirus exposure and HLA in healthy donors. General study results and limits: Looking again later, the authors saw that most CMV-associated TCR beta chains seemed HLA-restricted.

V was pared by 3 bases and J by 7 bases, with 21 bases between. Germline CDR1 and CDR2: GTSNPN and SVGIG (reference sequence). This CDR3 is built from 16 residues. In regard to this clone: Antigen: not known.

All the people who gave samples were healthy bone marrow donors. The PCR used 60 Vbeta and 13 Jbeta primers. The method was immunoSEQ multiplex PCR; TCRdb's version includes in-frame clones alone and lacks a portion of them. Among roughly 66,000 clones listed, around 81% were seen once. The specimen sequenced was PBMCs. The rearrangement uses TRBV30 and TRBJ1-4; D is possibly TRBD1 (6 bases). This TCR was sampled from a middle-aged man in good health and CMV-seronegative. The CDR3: CAWRQKTGTPLEKLFF. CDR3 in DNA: TGTGCCTGGAGGCAGAAAACGGGGACACCGCTTGAAAAACTGTTTTTT.